A single sample is the source of the 18 T cell receptor beta chains below, sequenced in a study of T cells in Graves' hyperthyroidism and ophthalmopathy. Using RNA transcripts as the source, TCR beta CDR3 regions were amplified. First-round RT-PCR of the TCR CDR3 relied on the HTBI primer set. TCRdb redid the calling of the multiplex PCR reads with MiXCR, one entry per CDR3 protein. The table records roughly 250,000 distinct CDR3 sequences, 13% to 15% of them present only once. Material: blood. The receptors here all came from a middle-aged woman with Graves' hyperthyroidism that later progressed to Graves' ophthalmopathy.

This clonotype was counted at least ten times. This could be a read error, since a much larger clone is one nucleotide away. This rearrangement joins TRBV3-1 to TRBJ2-3; D is ambiguous. Germline CDR1 and CDR2: LGHDT and YNNKEL (reference sequence). V gave up 3 bases and J gave up 0 bases, with 4 bases separating them. The CDR3 consists of 13 residues. In nucleotides, the CDR3 is TGTGCCAGCAGCCACCGGAGCACAGATACGCAGTATTTT. Encoded protein: CASSHRSTDTQYF.

This clonotype was picked up one time. A much bigger clone sits one base away, suggesting this may be a read error. This chain uses TRBV28 with TRBJ1-3; no clear D gene. The CDR3 length is 14 residues. The germline gives CDR1 MDHEN, CDR2 SYDVKM. V was trimmed by 6 bases and J by 3 bases, leaving 12 bases between them. The CDR3 DNA reads TGTGCCAGCAGCCCCTACGGGGTTGGAAACACCATATATTTT. Translated: CASSPYGVGNTIYF.

At least ten counts were recorded for this clonotype. This chain joins TRBV5-6 and TRBJ2-2; D is perhaps TRBD2 (6 bases). CDR3 size: 15 residues. Germline assignment: CDR1 SGHDT and CDR2 YYEEEE. Trimming shortened V by 1 base and J by 0 bases, and 7 bases separated the two germline ends. Here the CDR3 reads CASSLPGANTGELFF. CDR3 DNA sequence: TGTGCCAGCAGCTTGCCGGGGGCGAACACCGGGGAGCTGTTTTTT.

This clonotype appeared many times. The V gene is TRBV2, the J gene TRBJ1-5; 7 nucleotides match TRBD1. Germline CDR1 and CDR2: SNHLY and FYNNEI. The CDR3 has 16 amino acids. Trimming took 4 bases from V and 2 from J; bases not matched to a gene: 8. CDR3 in amino acids: CASSVRGAGGNQPQHF. The CDR3 nucleotides read TGTGCCAGCAGTGTCAGGGGGGCGGGGGGCAATCAGCCCCAGCATTTT.

This clonotype was picked up a small number of times. Here the CDR3 reads CASSSGQGSSPLHF. CDR3 sequence (DNA): TGTGCCAGCAGCTCAGGACAGGGCAGCTCACCCCTCCACTTT. The genes are TRBV7-9 and TRBJ1-6, with 8 positions matching TRBD1. The CDR3 runs to 14 residues. J lost 10 bases, V lost 4 bases, and 6 bases had no gene match. Germline V gene lookup returns CDR1 SEHNR and CDR2 FQNEAQ (reference sequence).

The sample holds a few counts of this clonotype. This may come from a read error, since a much larger clone is one base off. The genes are TRBV28 and TRBJ2-1, with D possibly called TRBD1 or TRBD2 (5 bases each). CDR3 size: 14 residues. Germline-derived CDR1 and CDR2 are MDHEN and SYDVKM. With 2 bases removed from V and 5 bases from J, the gap between germline ends came to 10 bases. This CDR3 reads CASSLGDGDNEQFF. CDR3 DNA sequence: TGTGCCAGCAGTTTAGGGGACGGGGACAATGAGCAGTTCTTC.

In this sample, this clonotype turned up many times. The rearrangement joins TRBV7-2 to TRBJ2-1; D perhaps matches TRBD2 (6 bases). V lost 1 base and J 2 bases, leaving 9 bases between the germline ends. CDR1 is SGHTA and CDR2 is FQGNSA in the germline V gene. The CDR3 has 15 residues. CDR3 bases: TGTGCCAGCAGCTTAGGACTAGTACCCTACAATGAGCAGTTCTTC. This encodes CASSLGLVPYNEQFF.

This clonotype was found many times. The chain is built from TRBV2 and TRBJ1-4; D remains ambiguous. The CDR3 has 13 amino acids. Germline lookup yields CDR1 SNHLY and CDR2 FYNNEI. Deletions cut 8 bases from V and 5 bases from J, with 12 bases between. CDR3 bases: TGTGCCAGCTCGGGGAACCCGAATGAAAAACTGTTTTTT. Translated, it gives CASSGNPNEKLFF.

This clonotype was observed many times. The chain carries TRBV12-3 or TRBV12-4 and TRBJ2-2; 8 nucleotides agree with TRBD1. The V gene end was trimmed by 2 bases and the J gene end by 6 bases; junction bases not matched to a gene: 5. The CDR3 loop spans 15 amino acids. The CDR3 sequence is CASSLRQGAAGELFF. CDR3 coding DNA: TGTGCCAGCAGTTTAAGGCAGGGGGCGGCCGGGGAGCTGTTTTTT.

This clonotype came up once. The genes are TRBV4-2 and TRBJ2-2; D possibly uses TRBD1 or TRBD2 (6 bases each). The germline V gene has CDR1 LGHNA and CDR2 YNFKEQ. The CDR3 length is 15 residues. Trimming stripped 4 bases from V and 4 bases from J, with 13 bases between. The CDR3 here is CASSPLGGGTGELFF. CDR3 bases: TGTGCCAGCAGCCCCCTCGGAGGGGGCACCGGGGAGCTGTTTTTT.

This clonotype was observed many times. The chain carries TRBV5-8 and TRBJ2-7; D may be TRBD1 or TRBD2 (5 bases each). There are 16 residues in the CDR3. CDR1 and CDR2 from the germline V gene are SGHTS and YDEGEE. Between the trimmed V and J ends, which lost 3 bases and 2 bases, there was a span of 18 bases. DNA of the CDR3: TGTGCCAGCAGCTCATCCGGGACCCCTCTACCCTACGAGCAGTACTTC. Protein: CASSSSGTPLPYEQYF.

In this sample, this clonotype turned up many times. The gene calls are TRBV10-3 and TRBJ2-7, with a weak D call TRBD2 (7 bases). The CDR3 runs to 14 residues. V was pared by 4 bases and J by 5 bases, with 15 bases between. CDR1 is ENHRY and CDR2 is SYGVKD in the germline V gene. The CDR3 DNA reads TGTGCCATCAGTGTAGGGGGGGCTCAAGACGAGCAGTACTTC. This gives the protein CAISVGGAQDEQYF.

This clonotype has ten or more counts. The chain carries TRBV4-1 and TRBJ1-6; TRBD1 matches 8 bases. The ends lost 0 bases at V and 7 bases at J; junction bases unmatched: 5. The germline V gene encodes CDR1 MGHRA and CDR2 YSYEKL. The CDR3 is 16 residues long. The CDR3 DNA sequence: TGCGCCAGCAGCCAAGACCCGGGACAGGCGAATTCACCCCTCCACTTT. Residues: CASSQDPGQANSPLHF.

The V and J genes are TRBV20-1 and TRBJ2-1; D is ambiguous. The germline gives CDR1 DFQATT, CDR2 SNEGSKA (reference sequence). The CDR3 is 12 residues long. With 3 bases removed from V and 9 bases from J, the gap between germline ends came to 12 bases. This chain's CDR3 is CSASSLVGEQFF. In DNA form, the CDR3 reads TGCAGTGCTAGTTCGTTGGTCGGTGAGCAGTTCTTC.

This clonotype was seen repeatedly, ten times or more. The rearrangement links TRBV28 to TRBJ2-7, with TRBD1 matching over 12 bases. The length of the CDR3 is 14 residues. V trimming: 5 bases; J trimming: 6 bases; junction bases outside the gene matches: 5. Germline values: CDR1 MDHEN, CDR2 SYDVKM. CDR3 sequence reads: CASSRGQGAIEQYF. The CDR3, as DNA: TGTGCCAGCAGTAGGGGACAGGGGGCGATCGAGCAGTACTTC.

This clonotype was found many times. The rearrangement uses TRBV7-9 and TRBJ2-3; 10 bases agree with TRBD2. J lost 0 bases, V lost 4 bases, and 4 bases had no gene match. The germline gives CDR1 SEHNR, CDR2 FQNEAQ (reference sequence). The CDR3 covers 16 residues. The CDR3 DNA is TGTGCCAGCAGCTCGCTAGCGGGAGCGAGCACAGATACGCAGTATTTT. It is translated as CASSSLAGASTDTQYF.

This clonotype has a count of ten or more. The chain uses TRBV9 and TRBJ1-6, with a possible D match to TRBD1 (6 bases). The germline gives CDR1 SGDLS, CDR2 YYNGEE. The length of the CDR3 is 14 residues. V dropped 3 bases and J dropped 11 bases, with 15 bases sitting between them. In DNA form, the CDR3 reads TGTGCCAGCAGCGCCCACCCAGGGGAGGCACCCCTCCACTTT. It encodes CASSAHPGEAPLHF.

The sample holds many counts of this clonotype. This sequence joins TRBV28 and TRBJ2-7; perhaps TRBD2 as D (6 bases). This CDR3 contains 13 residues. The V end lost 7 bases, the J end lost 1 base, and 11 bases lay between the germline ends. The germline V gene has CDR1 MDHEN and CDR2 SYDVKM. The CDR3 sequence: CASTLSGSYEQYF. Here the CDR3 DNA reads TGTGCCAGCACCCTTAGCGGTTCCTACGAGCAGTACTTC.